Each of the 8 T cell receptor beta chains below was sequenced from the same sample in a study of cytomegalovirus exposure and HLA in healthy donors. Libraries were prepared by immunoSEQ multiplex PCR; TCRdb keeps only in-frame clonotypes and omits some of them. The sample lists 120,000 to 150,000 clones; about nine tenths were seen once. The sequencing input was PBMCs. The receptors were sampled from a man aged 18 to 35 in good health and CMV-seropositive.

The rearrangement joins TRBV19 to TRBJ2-1; TRBD2 matches 16 bases. The ends lost 5 bases at V and 4 bases at J; junction bases unmatched: 8. The length of the CDR3 is 18 residues. In germline, CDR1 is LNHDA, CDR2 SQIVND (reference sequence). The CDR3 reads CASSPGLAGGPGYNEQFF. CDR3 nucleotide sequence: TGTGCCAGTAGTCCGGGACTAGCGGGAGGGCCTGGGTACAATGAGCAGTTCTTC.

V usage is TRBV5-1 and J usage is TRBJ2-1, with no clear D. Germline V gives CDR1 SGHRS, CDR2 YFSETQ. The V and J ends lost 5 bases and 3 bases respectively, with 9 bases between them. The CDR3 contains 13 residues. CDR3 coding DNA: TGCGCCAGCAGGAGGCAGAGCTACAATGAGCAGTTCTTC. Protein product: CASRRQSYNEQFF. Full variable domain (remainder filled in from reference TRBV5-1 and TRBJ2-1): KAGVTQTPRYLIKTRGQQVTLSCSPISGHRSVSWYQQTPGQGLQFLFEYFSETQRNKGNFPGRFSGRQFSNSRSEMNVSTLELGDSALYLCASRRQSYNEQFFGPGTRLTVL.

The rearrangement joins TRBV5-4 to TRBJ2-3; D unclear. The CDR3 has 15 residues. The V gene's germline CDR1 is SGHNT and CDR2 YYREEE (reference sequence). With 1 base removed from V and 0 bases from J, the gap between germline ends came to 9 bases. The CDR3 DNA is TGTGCCAGCAGCTTGTCGTCTCGGAGCACAGATACGCAGTATTTT. Protein: CASSLSSRSTDTQYF.

The chain carries TRBV6-5 and TRBJ2-3, with D possibly matching TRBD1 (6 bases). Germline CDR1 is MNHEY and CDR2 is SVGAGI. The CDR3 sequence is 12 residues long. Trimming stripped 6 bases from V and 9 bases from J, with 13 bases between. The chain's CDR3 is CASSQGGGTQYF. CDR3 nucleotide sequence: TGTGCCAGCAGCCAGGGTGGGGGCACGCAGTATTTT.

This chain links TRBV10-1 with TRBJ2-3, with 9 positions matching TRBD2. Germline CDR1 reads WNHNN; CDR2 reads SYGVQD (reference sequence). The CDR3 extends over 16 amino acids. The trim removed 2 bases at V and 5 bases at J, leaving 8 bases unmatched. The CDR3 coding sequence is TGCGCCAGCAGTGAGAGTAGCGGGAGTACGTTAGATACGCAGTATTTT. Its protein product is CASSESSGSTLDTQYF.

The DNA for the CDR3 is TGTGCAAGTCACCACACGCGACAGGGGATGTGGGAGCAGTACTTC. Translation: CASHHTRQGMWEQYF. V and J are TRBV12-2 and TRBJ2-7; the table's D call, TRBD1, has no DNA check behind it. TRBV12-2 is recorded as a pseudogene. The CDR3 covers 15 residues.

The rearrangement joins TRBV28 to TRBJ2-1; D possibly corresponds to TRBD2 (6 bases). With 7 bases removed from V and 9 bases from J, the gap between germline ends came to 16 bases. The CDR3 length is 13 residues. Germline V gene sequence: CDR1 MDHEN, CDR2 SYDVKM. CDR3 nucleotide sequence: TGTGCCAGCACCCTCTTCCGGGGGAGTGAGCAGTTCTTC. Translating it yields CASTLFRGSEQFF.

The genes are TRBV5-4 and TRBJ2-3, with 8 positions matching TRBD2. With 4 bases clipped from V and 3 bases from J, the junction kept 4 bases outside the gene matches. The CDR3 totals 14 residues. Per germline, CDR1 SGHNT and CDR2 YYREEE (reference sequence). The DNA of the CDR3 is TGTGCCAGCAGCCCGCAGCGGGGGACAGATACGCAGTATTTT. It is translated as CASSPQRGTDTQYF.